A single sample is the source of the 13 T cell receptor beta chains below, sequenced in a study of blood T cells in healthy people across ages. The use of a sample-barcoded 5' primer and a J-beta primer mix characterized a second PCR of about 6 to 12 cycles. TCRdb re-derived calls from the 5' RACE reads in MiXCR, one entry per CDR3 protein. The sample consists of approximately 600,000 distinct CDR3 sequences, about 53% of them appearing once. The sample taken for sequencing was blood. The receptor set was obtained from a man aged 55-75 years in good health.

V is TRBV12-3 or TRBV12-4 and J is TRBJ2-2; D is unresolved. The CDR3 length is 14 residues. Trimming took 5 bases from V and 1 from J, leaving 8 bases between them. The CDR3 DNA reads TGTGCCAGCAGTCTCACCCTGAACACCGGGGAGCTGTTTTTT. It codes for CASSLTLNTGELFF.

The V and J genes are TRBV4-2 and TRBJ2-4; possibly TRBD2 for D (5 bases). The CDR3 loop spans 17 amino acids. Germline V gene lookup returns CDR1 LGHNA and CDR2 YNFKEQ. Trimming took 2 bases from V and 2 from J, leaving 16 bases between them. This CDR3 reads CASSQPTGRQPKNIQYF. DNA of the CDR3: TGTGCCAGCAGCCAACCGACGGGGAGACAACCCAAAAACATTCAGTACTTC.

This clonotype was detected only a few times. The rearrangement uses TRBV7-2 and TRBJ2-7; TRBD2 agrees at 12 bases. The J call may be wrong; the DNA end is better matched by TRBJ2-5. The CDR3 covers 16 residues. Germline assignment: CDR1 SGHTA and CDR2 FQGNSA. The CDR3 loop reads CASSAGLAGFIQTQYF. The DNA for the CDR3 is TGTGCCAGCAGCGCCGGACTAGCGGGGTTTATACAGACCCAGTACTTC.

The CDR3 protein is CASSPDRVQYF. The CDR3, as DNA: TGTGCCAGCAGCCCCGACAGGGTCCAGTACTTC. The chain carries TRBV7-2 and TRBJ2-5; 7 nucleotides match TRBD1. Germline values: CDR1 SGHTA, CDR2 FQGNSA. V lost 5 bases, J lost 10 bases, and 4 bases stayed unmatched. The CDR3 runs to 11 residues.

The chain combines TRBV27 with TRBJ2-4; a weak D match, TRBD2 (6 bases). Germline V gene data show CDR1 as MNHEY and CDR2 as SMNVEV (reference sequence). The CDR3 is made up of 17 amino acids. Trimming stripped 5 bases from V and 0 bases from J, with 17 bases between. This CDR3 is CASSPGRGILAKNIQYF. The DNA for the CDR3 is TGTGCCAGCAGTCCGGGACGGGGGATACTAGCCAAAAACATTCAGTACTTC.

This sequence joins TRBV13 and TRBJ2-7; a weak D match, TRBD1 (6 bases). V lost 5 bases and J lost 7, with 15 bases in between. The germline V gene has CDR1 PRHDT and CDR2 FYEKMQ (reference sequence). CDR3 length: 13 residues. Here the CDR3 reads CASSGTPIVEQYF. DNA of the CDR3: TGTGCCAGCAGCGGGACACCCATAGTTGAGCAGTACTTC.

This clonotype appeared a single time. The V gene is TRBV6-5, the J gene TRBJ1-6, with D possibly being TRBD1 (6 bases). The CDR3 extends over 15 amino acids. Germline V gives CDR1 MNHEY, CDR2 SVGAGI. Trimming took 2 bases from V and 6 from J, leaving 11 bases between them. CDR3 sequence: CASSYQDRSNSPLHF. DNA of the CDR3: TGTGCCAGCAGTTACCAGGACAGATCTAATTCACCCCTCCACTTT.

In this sample, this clonotype turned up a few times. DNA for the CDR3: TGCAGTGCCCCCCCTCGAGAGACCCAGTACTTC. Translating gives CSAPPRETQYF. The chain employs TRBV20-1 and TRBJ2-5; D ambiguous. Per the germline V gene, CDR1 is DFQATT and CDR2 is SNEGSKA (reference sequence). The V gene lost 6 bases and the J gene lost 4 bases, with 9 bases spanning the gap. CDR3 length: 11 residues.

This chain uses TRBV20-1 with TRBJ1-2; D uncertain. The germline V gene has CDR1 DFQATT and CDR2 SNEGSKA (reference sequence). The CDR3 covers 16 residues. V lost 5 bases and J lost 2, with 21 bases in between. Here the CDR3 reads CSAPPARARDNYGYTF. Here the CDR3 DNA reads TGCAGTGCTCCCCCAGCCCGGGCCCGCGACAACTATGGCTACACCTTC.

This clonotype has a handful of counts. The chain is built from TRBV5-1 and TRBJ1-5; the D is unclear. Germline CDR1 is SGHRS and CDR2 is YFSETQ. V was shortened by 0 bases and J by 4 bases, with 8 bases between the two germline ends. This CDR3 has 14 residues. The chain's CDR3 is CASSLEGWNQPQHF. The CDR3 coding sequence is TGCGCCAGCAGCTTGGAAGGTTGGAATCAGCCCCAGCATTTT.

The chain has TRBV13 and TRBJ2-7; D is perhaps TRBD1 (5 bases). Germline CDR1 is PRHDT and CDR2 is FYEKMQ (reference sequence). Trimming left V 4 bases short and J 3 bases short, with 13 bases between. This CDR3 comprises 14 residues. CDR3 in DNA: TGTGCCAGCAGCTCTGCTAGGGGAAGCTACGAGCAGTACTTC. This gives the protein CASSSARGSYEQYF.

This clonotype has just a few counts. The V and J genes are TRBV5-1 and TRBJ2-5, with no clear D. Trimming removed 3 bases from V and 3 bases from J, with 9 bases in between. CDR1 is SGHRS and CDR2 is YFSETQ in the germline V gene. This CDR3 contains 13 residues. The CDR3 reads CASSSWVEETQYF. The CDR3 coding sequence is TGCGCCAGCAGCTCTTGGGTAGAAGAGACCCAGTACTTC.

This chain joins TRBV12-3 or TRBV12-4 and TRBJ1-2; D remains ambiguous. V dropped 4 bases and J dropped 8 bases, with 23 bases sitting between them. The CDR3 is 16 residues long. The CDR3 bases are TGTGCCAGCAGTTCCCAAGTGGGAGCCCGACTTAGCGGCTACACCTTC. Protein sequence: CASSSQVGARLSGYTF.